This T cell receptor beta chain was sequenced for a study of human T cells and chemical hapten exposure. As processed by the authors: Sample TCR counts, which ranged from 23,224 to 690,600, had a median of 95,638. TCRdb redid the calling of the RACE reads with MiXCR, one entry per CDR3 protein. The V and J calls, along with clone size, are taken from TCRdb and not from the paper's own processing. The sample includes about 82,000 distinct CDR3 sequences, over 10% of them seen just once. Time point described: patch test 3, about 24 weeks after DPC sensitization. The sample's treatment: therapeutic diphenylcyclopropenone sensitization with weekly scalp DPC. Suited to DPC and affected by alopecia, the donors ranged from 18 to 70 years old. The source is a woman aged 45-65 years with alopecia areata. Some clones in this sample may be carry-over from other donors' samples. Sample: whole blood, taken in connection with sensitization to the hapten diphenylcyclopropenone (DPC).

CDR3 sequence (DNA): TGTGCCAGCAGCCGATTAGGAGGGCTAGCGGGAGGGGGTGAGCAGTTCTTC. It codes for CASSRLGGLAGGGEQFF. The V and J genes are TRBV6-6 and TRBJ2-1, with 12 bases lining up with TRBD2. V lost 6 bases and J lost 9; bases outside the gene matches: 15. CDR3 length equals 17 residues. Germline CDR1 reads MNHNY; CDR2 reads SVGAGI (reference sequence).